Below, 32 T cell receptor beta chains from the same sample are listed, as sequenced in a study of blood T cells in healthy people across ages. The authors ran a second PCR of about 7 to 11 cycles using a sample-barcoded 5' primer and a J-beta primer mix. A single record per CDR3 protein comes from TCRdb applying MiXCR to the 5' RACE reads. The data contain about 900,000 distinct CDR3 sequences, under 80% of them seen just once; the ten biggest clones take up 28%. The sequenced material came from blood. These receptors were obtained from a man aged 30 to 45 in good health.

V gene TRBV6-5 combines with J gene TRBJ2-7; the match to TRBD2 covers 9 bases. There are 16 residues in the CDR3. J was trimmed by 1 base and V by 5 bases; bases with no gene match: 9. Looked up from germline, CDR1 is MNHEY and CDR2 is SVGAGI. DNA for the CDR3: TGTGCCAGCAGTCCCAGCCGGCTAGCGGGGTCCTACGAGCAGTACTTC. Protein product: CASSPSRLAGSYEQYF.

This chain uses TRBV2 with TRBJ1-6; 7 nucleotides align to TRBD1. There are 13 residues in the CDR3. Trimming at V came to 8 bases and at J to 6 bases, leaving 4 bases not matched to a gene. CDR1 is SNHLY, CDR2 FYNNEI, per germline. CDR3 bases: TGTGCCAGCGACGGGGACAGTAATTCACCCCTCCACTTT. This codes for CASDGDSNSPLHF.

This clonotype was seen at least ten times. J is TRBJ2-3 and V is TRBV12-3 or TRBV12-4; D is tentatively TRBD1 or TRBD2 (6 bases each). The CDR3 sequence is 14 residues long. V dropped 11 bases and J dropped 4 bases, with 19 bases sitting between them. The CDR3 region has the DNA TGTGCCTCTAGCTGGAGGGGGGCCCCAGATACGCAGTATTTT. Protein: CASSWRGAPDTQYF.

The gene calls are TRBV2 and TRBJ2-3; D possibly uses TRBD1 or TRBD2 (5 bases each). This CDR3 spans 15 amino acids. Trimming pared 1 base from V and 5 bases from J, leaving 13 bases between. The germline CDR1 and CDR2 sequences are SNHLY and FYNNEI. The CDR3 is CASSEGGDFGDTQYF. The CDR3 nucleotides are TGTGCCAGCAGTGAAGGAGGGGATTTTGGAGATACGCAGTATTTT. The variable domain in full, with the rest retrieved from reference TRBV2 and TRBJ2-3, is EPEVTQTPSHQVTQMGQEVILRCVPISNHLYFYWYRQILGQKVEFLVSFYNNEISEKSEIFDDQFSVERPDGSNFTLKIRSTKLEDSAMYFCASSEGGDFGDTQYFGPGTRLTVL.

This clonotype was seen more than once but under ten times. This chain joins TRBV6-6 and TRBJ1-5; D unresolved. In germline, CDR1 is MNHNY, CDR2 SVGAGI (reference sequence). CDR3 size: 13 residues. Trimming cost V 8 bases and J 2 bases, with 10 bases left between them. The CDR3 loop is CASFRDGNQPQHF. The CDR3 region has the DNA TGTGCCAGCTTCCGTGACGGCAATCAGCCCCAGCATTTT.

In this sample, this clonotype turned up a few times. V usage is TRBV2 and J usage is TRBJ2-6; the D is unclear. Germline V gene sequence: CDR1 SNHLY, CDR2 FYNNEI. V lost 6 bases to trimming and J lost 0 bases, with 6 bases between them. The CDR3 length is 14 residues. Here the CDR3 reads CASRQSSGANVLTF. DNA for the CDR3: TGTGCCAGCAGGCAGAGCTCTGGGGCCAACGTCCTGACTTTC.

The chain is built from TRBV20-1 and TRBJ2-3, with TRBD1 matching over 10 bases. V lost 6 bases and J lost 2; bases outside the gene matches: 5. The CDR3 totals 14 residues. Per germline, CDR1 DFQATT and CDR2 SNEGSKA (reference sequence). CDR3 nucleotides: TGCAGTGCCACCGGGACAGGGGCCACAGATACGCAGTATTTT. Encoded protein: CSATGTGATDTQYF.

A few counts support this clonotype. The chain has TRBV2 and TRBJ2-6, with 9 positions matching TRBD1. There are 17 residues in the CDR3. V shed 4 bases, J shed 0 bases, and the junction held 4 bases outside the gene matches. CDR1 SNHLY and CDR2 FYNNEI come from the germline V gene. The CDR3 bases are TGTGCCAGCAGTGTGACAGGGGGATTCTCTGGGGCCAACGTCCTGACTTTC. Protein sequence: CASSVTGGFSGANVLTF.

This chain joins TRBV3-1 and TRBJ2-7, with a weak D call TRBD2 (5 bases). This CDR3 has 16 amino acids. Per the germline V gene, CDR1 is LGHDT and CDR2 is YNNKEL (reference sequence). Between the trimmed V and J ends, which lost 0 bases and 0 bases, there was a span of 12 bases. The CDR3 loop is CASSQEDQRSSYEQYF. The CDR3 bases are TGTGCCAGCAGCCAAGAGGATCAGCGGAGCTCCTACGAGCAGTACTTC.

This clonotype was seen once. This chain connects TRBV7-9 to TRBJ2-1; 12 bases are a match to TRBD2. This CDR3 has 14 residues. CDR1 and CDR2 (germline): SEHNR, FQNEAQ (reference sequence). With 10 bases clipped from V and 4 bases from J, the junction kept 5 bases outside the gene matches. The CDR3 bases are TGTGCCATATGGACTAGCGGGGCTTACAATGAGCAGTTCTTC. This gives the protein CAIWTSGAYNEQFF. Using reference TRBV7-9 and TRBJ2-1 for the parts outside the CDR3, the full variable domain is DTGVSQNPRHKITKRGQNVTFRCDPISEHNRLYWYRQTLGQGPEFLTYFQNEAQLEKSRLLSDRFSAERPKGSFSTLEIQRTEQGDSAMYLCAIWTSGAYNEQFFGPGTRLTVL.

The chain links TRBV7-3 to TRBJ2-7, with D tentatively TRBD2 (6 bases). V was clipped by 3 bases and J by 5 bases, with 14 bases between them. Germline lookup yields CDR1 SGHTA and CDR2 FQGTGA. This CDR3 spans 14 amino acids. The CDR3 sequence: CASSFGGAPNEQYF. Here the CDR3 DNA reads TGTGCCAGCAGCTTCGGAGGGGCCCCTAACGAGCAGTACTTC. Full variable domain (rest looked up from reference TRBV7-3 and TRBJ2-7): GAGVSQTPSNKVTEKGKYVELRCDPISGHTALYWYRQSLGQGPEFLIYFQGTGAADDSGLPNDRFFAVRPEGSVSTLKIQRTERGDSAVYLCASSFGGAPNEQYFGPGTRLTVT.

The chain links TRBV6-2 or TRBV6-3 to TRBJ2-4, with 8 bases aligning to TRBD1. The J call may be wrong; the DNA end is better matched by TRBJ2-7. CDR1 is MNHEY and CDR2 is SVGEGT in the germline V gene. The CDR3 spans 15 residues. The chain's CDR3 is CATLDRVNAAYEQYF. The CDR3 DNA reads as TGTGCCACCCTGGACAGGGTGAATGCCGCCTACGAGCAGTACTTC.

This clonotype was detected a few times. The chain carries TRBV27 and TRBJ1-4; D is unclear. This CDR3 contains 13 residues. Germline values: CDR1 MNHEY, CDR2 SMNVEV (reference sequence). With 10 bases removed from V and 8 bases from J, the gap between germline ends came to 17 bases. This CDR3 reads CAKMALLWEKLFF. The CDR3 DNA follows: TGTGCCAAGATGGCCCTCCTGTGGGAAAAACTGTTTTTT.

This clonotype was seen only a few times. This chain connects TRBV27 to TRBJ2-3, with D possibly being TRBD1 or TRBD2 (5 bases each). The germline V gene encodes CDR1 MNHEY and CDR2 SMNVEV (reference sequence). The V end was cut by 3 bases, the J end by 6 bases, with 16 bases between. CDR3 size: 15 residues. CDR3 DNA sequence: TGTGCCAGCAGTTTCAATACTAGGGGTGGTGATACGCAGTATTTT. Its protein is CASSFNTRGGDTQYF.

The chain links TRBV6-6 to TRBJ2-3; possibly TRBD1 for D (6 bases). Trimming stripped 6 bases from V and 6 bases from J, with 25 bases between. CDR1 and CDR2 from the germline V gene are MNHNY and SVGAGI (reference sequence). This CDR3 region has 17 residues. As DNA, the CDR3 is TGTGCCAGCAGCTGGATCCGGGACACCGGTTCGGCCGATACGCAGTATTTT. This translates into CASSWIRDTGSADTQYF.

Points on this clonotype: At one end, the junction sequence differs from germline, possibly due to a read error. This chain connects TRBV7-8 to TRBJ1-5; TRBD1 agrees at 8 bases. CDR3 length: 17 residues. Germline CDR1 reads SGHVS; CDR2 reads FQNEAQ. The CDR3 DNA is TGTGCCAGCAGCCTCACGGACAGGGCGGTTCGCAATCGGCCCCAGCATTTT. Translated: CASSLTDRAVRNRPQHF.

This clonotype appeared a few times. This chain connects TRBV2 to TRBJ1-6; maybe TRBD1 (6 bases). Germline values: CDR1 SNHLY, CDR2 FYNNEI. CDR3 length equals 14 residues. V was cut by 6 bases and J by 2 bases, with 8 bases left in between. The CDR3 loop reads CASSRDTYNSPLHF. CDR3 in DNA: TGTGCCAGCAGCCGGGACACCTATAATTCACCCCTCCACTTT.

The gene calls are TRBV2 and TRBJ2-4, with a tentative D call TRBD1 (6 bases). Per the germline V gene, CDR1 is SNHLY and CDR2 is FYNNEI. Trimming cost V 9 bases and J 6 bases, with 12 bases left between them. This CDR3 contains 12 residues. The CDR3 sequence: CASTRQANIQYF. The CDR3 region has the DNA TGTGCCAGTACCAGACAGGCAAACATTCAGTACTTC.

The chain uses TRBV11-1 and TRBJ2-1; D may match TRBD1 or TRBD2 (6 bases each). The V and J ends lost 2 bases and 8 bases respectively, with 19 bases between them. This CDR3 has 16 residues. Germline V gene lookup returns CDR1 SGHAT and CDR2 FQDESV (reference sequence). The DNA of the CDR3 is TGTGCCAGCAGCTTAAGTCGGACGGGGGCGTTGTATGAGCAGTTCTTC. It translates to CASSLSRTGALYEQFF.

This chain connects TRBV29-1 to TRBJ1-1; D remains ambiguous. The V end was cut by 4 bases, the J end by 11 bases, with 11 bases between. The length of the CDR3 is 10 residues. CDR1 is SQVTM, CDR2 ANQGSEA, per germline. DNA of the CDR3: TGCAGCGTTGCTTCTGGGGAGGCTTTCTTT. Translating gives CSVASGEAFF.

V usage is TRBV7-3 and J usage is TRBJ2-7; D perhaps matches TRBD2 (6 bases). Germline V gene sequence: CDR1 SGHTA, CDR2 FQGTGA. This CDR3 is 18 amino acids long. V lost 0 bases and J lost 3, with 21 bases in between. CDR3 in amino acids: CASSLTGPTSSFVYEQYF. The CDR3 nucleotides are TGTGCCAGCAGCTTAACGGGGCCTACTAGCTCCTTTGTCTACGAGCAGTACTTC.

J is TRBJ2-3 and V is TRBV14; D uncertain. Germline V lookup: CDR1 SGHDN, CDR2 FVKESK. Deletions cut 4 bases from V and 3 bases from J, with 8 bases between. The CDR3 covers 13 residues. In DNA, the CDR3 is TGTGCCAGCAGCCTGGGGATGACAGATACGCAGTATTTT. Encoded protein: CASSLGMTDTQYF. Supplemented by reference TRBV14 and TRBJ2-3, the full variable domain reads EAGVTQFPSHSVIEKGQTVTLRCDPISGHDNLYWYRRVMGKEIKFLLHFVKESKQDESGMPNNRFLAERTGGTYSTLKVQPAELEDSGVYFCASSLGMTDTQYFGPGTRLTVL.

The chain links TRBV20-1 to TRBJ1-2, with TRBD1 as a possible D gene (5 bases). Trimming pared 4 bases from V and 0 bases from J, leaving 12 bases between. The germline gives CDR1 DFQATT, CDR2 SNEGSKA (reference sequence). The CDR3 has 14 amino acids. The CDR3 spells CSAIKDTANYGYTF. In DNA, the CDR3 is TGCAGTGCTATCAAGGACACCGCTAACTATGGCTACACCTTC.

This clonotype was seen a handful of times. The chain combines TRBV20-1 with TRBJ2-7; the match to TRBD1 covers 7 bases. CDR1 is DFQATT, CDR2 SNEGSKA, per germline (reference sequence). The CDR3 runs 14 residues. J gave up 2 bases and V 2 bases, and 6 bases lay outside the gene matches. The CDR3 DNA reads TGCAGTGCTAGACCCGGGACAGCTACCTACGAGCAGTACTTC. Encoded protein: CSARPGTATYEQYF.

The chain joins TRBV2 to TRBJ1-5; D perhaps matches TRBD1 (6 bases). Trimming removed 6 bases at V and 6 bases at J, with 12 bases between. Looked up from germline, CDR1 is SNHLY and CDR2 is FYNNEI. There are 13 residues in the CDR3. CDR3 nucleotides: TGTGCCAGCAGGACAGGTTCAAGTCAGCCCCAGCATTTT. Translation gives CASRTGSSQPQHF. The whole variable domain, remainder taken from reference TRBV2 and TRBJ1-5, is EPEVTQTPSHQVTQMGQEVILRCVPISNHLYFYWYRQILGQKVEFLVSFYNNEISEKSEIFDDQFSVERPDGSNFTLKIRSTKLEDSAMYFCASRTGSSQPQHFGDGTRLSIL.

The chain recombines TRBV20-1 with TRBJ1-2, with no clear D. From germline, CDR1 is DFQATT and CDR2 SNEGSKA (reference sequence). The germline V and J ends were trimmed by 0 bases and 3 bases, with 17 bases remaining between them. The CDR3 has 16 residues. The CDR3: CSARDPQPSRDYGYTF. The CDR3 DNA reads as TGCAGTGCTAGAGATCCCCAACCCAGTAGGGACTATGGCTACACCTTC.

Here the CDR3 DNA reads TGCAGTGCCCGGACGGGATCGGGGTCCTACGAGCAGTACTTC. Residues: CSARTGSGSYEQYF. The V gene is TRBV20-1, the J gene TRBJ2-7; a weak D match, TRBD2 (5 bases). Germline CDR1 is DFQATT and CDR2 is SNEGSKA (reference sequence). The CDR3 loop spans 14 amino acids. Deletions cut 6 bases from V and 1 base from J, with 16 bases between.

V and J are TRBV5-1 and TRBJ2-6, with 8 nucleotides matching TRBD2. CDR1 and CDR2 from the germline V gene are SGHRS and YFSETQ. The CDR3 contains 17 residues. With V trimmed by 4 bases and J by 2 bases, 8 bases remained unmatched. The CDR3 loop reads CASSTTAGVAGANVLTF. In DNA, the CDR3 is TGCGCCAGCAGCACAACAGCGGGGGTGGCTGGGGCCAACGTCCTGACTTTC.

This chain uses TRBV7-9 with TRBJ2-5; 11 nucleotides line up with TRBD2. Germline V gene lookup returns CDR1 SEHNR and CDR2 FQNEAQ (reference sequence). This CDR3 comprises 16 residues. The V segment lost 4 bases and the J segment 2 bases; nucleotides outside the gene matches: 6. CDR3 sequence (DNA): TGTGCCAGCAGCTGGACTAGCGGGTTCTATCAAGAGACCCAGTACTTC. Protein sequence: CASSWTSGFYQETQYF.

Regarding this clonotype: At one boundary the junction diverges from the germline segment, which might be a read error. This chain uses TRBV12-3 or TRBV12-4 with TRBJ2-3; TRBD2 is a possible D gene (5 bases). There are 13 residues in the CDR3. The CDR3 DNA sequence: TGTGCCAGCGGTTTAGTAGCGTTGCATACGCAGTATTTT. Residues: CASGLVALHTQYF.

DNA of the CDR3: TGCAGCGTTGAGGTTGGGTCAGGGCCTAGCACAGATACGCAGTATTTT. Its translation: CSVEVGSGPSTDTQYF. V and J are TRBV29-1 and TRBJ2-3; the D gene is possibly TRBD1 (5 bases). Trimming cost V 3 bases and J 0 bases, with 16 bases left between them. The germline CDR1 and CDR2 sequences are SQVTM and ANQGSEA. The CDR3 runs to 16 residues.

The CDR3 reads CASSSTYRRGIDGYTF. The CDR3, as DNA: TGTGCCAGCAGTTCCACGTACAGAAGGGGAATCGATGGCTACACCTTC. This chain joins TRBV12-3 or TRBV12-4 and TRBJ1-2; a weak D match, TRBD1 (5 bases). V shed 4 bases and J shed 6 bases, with 21 bases lying between them. This CDR3 contains 16 residues.